Below, 28 T cell receptor beta chains from the same sample are listed, as sequenced in a study of shared clonotypes between healthy human individuals. The method was immunoSEQ multiplex PCR; TCRdb's version includes in-frame clones alone and lacks a portion of them. The table shows hundreds of thousands of clones, with approximately 79% occurring only once. Sequenced: memory CD4+ T cells sorted from blood. The subset here: CD45RA-negative fraction. Receptors were obtained from a woman aged 30 to 39 in good health.

This chain connects TRBV2 to TRBJ1-5, with 9 bases matching TRBD1. The V segment lost 7 bases and the J segment 2 bases; nucleotides outside the gene matches: 9. In germline, CDR1 is SNHLY, CDR2 FYNNEI. The CDR3 length is 16 residues. CDR3 region: CASTPGQGRGNQPQHF. CDR3 bases: TGTGCCAGCACTCCGGGACAGGGAAGAGGCAATCAGCCCCAGCATTTT. The variable domain in full, with the rest retrieved from reference TRBV2 and TRBJ1-5, is EPEVTQTPSHQVTQMGQEVILRCVPISNHLYFYWYRQILGQKVEFLVSFYNNEISEKSEIFDDQFSVERPDGSNFTLKIRSTKLEDSAMYFCASTPGQGRGNQPQHFGDGTRLSIL.

The table lists this clone with a few counts. The rearrangement joins TRBV4-1 to TRBJ2-7, with D perhaps TRBD2 (5 bases). Germline V gives CDR1 MGHRA, CDR2 YSYEKL. V lost 2 bases and J 2 bases, leaving 10 bases between the germline ends. The CDR3 spans 14 residues. The CDR3 region is CASSQSRVPYEQYF. In nucleotides, the CDR3 is TGCGCCAGCAGCCAATCGCGGGTGCCCTACGAGCAGTACTTC.

This clone has only a few counts. The V call is TRBV4-1, the J call TRBJ2-7; D possibly corresponds to TRBD2 (6 bases). Trimming took 5 bases from V and 0 from J, leaving 14 bases between them. Germline V gives CDR1 MGHRA, CDR2 YSYEKL. The length of the CDR3 is 15 residues. This chain's CDR3 is CASSGTGTLSYEQYF. As DNA, the CDR3 is TGCGCCAGCAGCGGAACCGGGACTCTCTCCTACGAGCAGTACTTC.

V and J are TRBV9 and TRBJ2-1, with D perhaps matching TRBD2 (6 bases). Germline assignment: CDR1 SGDLS and CDR2 YYNGEE. V gave up 1 base and J gave up 7 bases, with 15 bases separating them. The CDR3 is 15 residues long. In DNA, the CDR3 is TGTGCCAGCAGCGTACTAGCGAGCCAAGTAAATGAGCAGTTCTTC. It translates to CASSVLASQVNEQFF.

The CDR3 loop reads CSVEAGSVETQYF. The CDR3 nucleotides are TGCAGCGTTGAAGCAGGTAGCGTAGAGACCCAGTACTTC. The chain employs TRBV29-1 and TRBJ2-5, with D tentatively TRBD2 (5 bases). CDR1 and CDR2 (germline): SQVTM, ANQGSEA. Trimming shortened V by 1 base and J by 4 bases, and 10 bases separated the two germline ends. The CDR3 length is 13 residues.

The V call is TRBV6-1, the J call TRBJ2-5; 9 bases align to TRBD1. The CDR3 has 14 residues. The V and J ends lost 5 bases and 6 bases, in that order; junction bases with no gene match: 7. Germline CDR1 MNHNS, CDR2 SASEGT. CDR3 in amino acids: CASSPGQGWKTQYF. The CDR3 DNA is TGTGCCAGCAGTCCGGGACAGGGTTGGAAGACCCAGTACTTC.

The chain combines TRBV6-5 with TRBJ2-1; 9 bases agree with TRBD2. The ends lost 5 bases at V and 4 bases at J; junction bases unmatched: 6. There are 15 residues in the CDR3. CDR1 and CDR2 (germline): MNHEY, SVGAGI. CDR3 residues: CASSLSGSGYNEQFF. Written as DNA, the CDR3 is TGTGCCAGCAGTCTTAGCGGGAGTGGGTACAATGAGCAGTTCTTC.

CDR3 in DNA: TGCGCCAGCAGCCAAGCGGAGGGGGCCTATCAGCCCCAGCATTTT. Translation: CASSQAEGAYQPQHF. J is TRBJ1-5 and V is TRBV4-1; TRBD1 matches at 7 bases. Per germline, CDR1 MGHRA and CDR2 YSYEKL. Trimming removed 1 base from V and 5 bases from J; junction bases left unmatched: 5. The CDR3 is made up of 15 amino acids.

The chain employs TRBV19 and TRBJ1-4; TRBD1 is a possible D gene (5 bases). Trimming shortened V by 6 bases and J by 10 bases, and 18 bases separated the two germline ends. Germline loops: CDR1 LNHDA, CDR2 SQIVND (reference sequence). The CDR3 sequence is 14 residues long. The CDR3 DNA is TGTGCCAGTAGCGTCACAGGAGGTGGAGGAAAACTGTTTTTT. Its protein is CASSVTGGGGKLFF.

V is TRBV28 and J is TRBJ2-3; 16 bases agree with TRBD2. V was pared by 6 bases and J by 6 bases, with 12 bases of the junction left unmatched. CDR1 MDHEN and CDR2 SYDVKM come from the germline V gene. CDR3 length: 18 residues. The CDR3: CASSLGLAGGPGLDTQYF. The CDR3 nucleotides are TGTGCCAGCAGCCTGGGACTAGCGGGAGGGCCAGGTTTGGATACGCAGTATTTT.

The rearrangement joins TRBV28 to TRBJ2-3; no reliable D call. Germline CDR1 and CDR2: MDHEN and SYDVKM. Trimming stripped 7 bases from V and 4 bases from J, with 15 bases between. CDR3 size: 14 residues. CDR3: CASTRRSAADTQYF. The CDR3 coding sequence is TGTGCCAGCACTCGGCGGTCCGCAGCAGATACGCAGTATTTT. Together with reference TRBV28 and TRBJ2-3, the CDR3 gives the full variable domain: DVKVTQSSRYLVKRTGEKVFLECVQDMDHENMFWYRQDPGLGLRLIYFSYDVKMKEKGDIPEGYSVSREKKERFSLILESASTNQTSMYLCASTRRSAADTQYFGPGTRLTVL.

CDR3 sequence reads: CASSGPSGAMNEQFF. The CDR3 region has the DNA TGTGCCAGCAGTGGCCCTAGCGGGGCAATGAATGAGCAGTTCTTC. The J gene is TRBJ2-1, the V gene TRBV2; 9 bases are a match to TRBD2. Germline CDR1 and CDR2: SNHLY and FYNNEI. V lost 4 bases, J lost 7 bases, and 8 bases stayed unmatched. The CDR3 has 15 amino acids.

The rearrangement joins TRBV6-1 to TRBJ1-3; weak D call: TRBD1 (5 bases). The CDR3 loop spans 15 amino acids. The germline V gene encodes CDR1 MNHNS and CDR2 SASEGT. The V and J ends lost 10 bases and 1 base respectively, with 17 bases between them. CDR3 sequence: CATGRQPLSGNTIYF. The CDR3 bases are TGTGCCACCGGCAGACAGCCCCTGTCTGGAAACACCATATATTTT.

J is TRBJ2-5 and V is TRBV6-5; D remains ambiguous. The better agreement between TRBJ2-7 and the DNA end casts doubt on the J call. Per germline, CDR1 MNHEY and CDR2 SVGAGI. This CDR3 contains 13 residues. CDR3 amino acids: CASSPPGAYEQYF. Here the CDR3 DNA reads TGTGCCAGCAGCCCCCCCGGAGCCTACGAGCAGTACTTC.

V usage is TRBV11-2 and J usage is TRBJ1-1; D possibly corresponds to TRBD1 (5 bases). Looked up from germline, CDR1 is SGHAT and CDR2 is FQNNGV. The CDR3 spans 14 residues. Trimming took 0 bases from V and 3 from J, leaving 8 bases between them. The CDR3 coding sequence is TGTGCCAGCAGCTTAGATCAGGGTGACACTGAAGCTTTCTTT. As protein: CASSLDQGDTEAFF.

The CDR3 region has the DNA TGTGCCTGGAGCCTCGACAGGGCAGAGACCCAGTACTTC. Protein sequence: CAWSLDRAETQYF. The chain joins TRBV30 to TRBJ2-5; 7 bases fit TRBD1. With 3 bases clipped from V and 4 bases from J, the junction kept 5 bases outside the gene matches. Germline CDR1 GTSNPN, CDR2 SVGIG (reference sequence). CDR3 length: 13 amino acids.

This chain links TRBV30 with TRBJ2-5; 7 positions match TRBD1. The J call could be wrong; TRBJ2-7 is a better fit for the DNA end. The CDR3 loop spans 14 amino acids. Germline V gene lookup returns CDR1 GTSNPN and CDR2 SVGIG (reference sequence). The CDR3 region has the DNA TGTGCCTGGAGGCCCGGGACAGAGCCCTACGAGCAGTACTTC. It is translated as CAWRPGTEPYEQYF.

This chain connects TRBV28 to TRBJ2-7; 8 nucleotides agree with TRBD2. The CDR3 contains 15 residues. J lost 3 bases, V lost 5 bases, and 9 bases had no gene match. CDR1 and CDR2 from the germline V gene are MDHEN and SYDVKM. The CDR3 loop is CASSPAIAGSYEQYF. CDR3 coding DNA: TGTGCCAGCAGTCCCGCGATAGCGGGGAGCTACGAGCAGTACTTC.

The chain has TRBV18 and TRBJ1-1; D might be TRBD1 (6 bases). V shed 6 bases and J shed 0 bases, with 17 bases lying between them. CDR1 is KGHSH, CDR2 LQKENI, per germline. The CDR3 extends over 16 amino acids. The CDR3 DNA follows: TGTGCCAGCTCCTACGGACAGATAAACATGAACACTGAAGCTTTCTTT. This gives the protein CASSYGQINMNTEAFF.

This chain uses TRBV28 with TRBJ1-2; TRBD1 aligns across 7 bases. Germline loops: CDR1 MDHEN, CDR2 SYDVKM. With 2 bases clipped from V and 4 bases from J, the junction kept 7 bases outside the gene matches. The length of the CDR3 is 15 residues. The CDR3 nucleotides read TGTGCCAGCAGTTTAGGGACAGACCGAGGCTATGGCTACACCTTC. Its protein product is CASSLGTDRGYGYTF.

The rearrangement uses TRBV6-5 and TRBJ1-1; weak D call: TRBD1 (6 bases). The ends were cut back, 0 bases at V and 3 bases at J, with 11 bases in the middle. The CDR3 runs 15 residues. Germline-derived CDR1 and CDR2 are MNHEY and SVGAGI. The CDR3 sequence is CASSYSAGVDTEAFF. CDR3 in DNA: TGTGCCAGCAGTTACTCGGCAGGGGTGGACACTGAAGCTTTCTTT.

The chain has TRBV15 and TRBJ1-2; D is uncertain. There are 15 residues in the CDR3. Germline loops: CDR1 LNHNV, CDR2 YYDKDF (reference sequence). Trimming pared 0 bases from V and 5 bases from J, leaving 13 bases between. DNA for the CDR3: TGTGCCACCAGCAGAGATCATGGGCAGGAGTATGGCTACACCTTC. Translating it yields CATSRDHGQEYGYTF.

V gene TRBV11-2 combines with J gene TRBJ2-7; D gene uncertain. The CDR3 has 14 residues. Germline values: CDR1 SGHAT, CDR2 FQNNGV. V lost 1 base and J lost 4, with 11 bases in between. In DNA, the CDR3 is TGTGCCAGCAGCTTAGCTGTCTACCCATACGAGCAGTACTTC. This sequence encodes CASSLAVYPYEQYF.

The J gene is TRBJ2-1, the V gene TRBV5-1, with a tentative D call TRBD1 (6 bases). In germline, CDR1 is SGHRS, CDR2 YFSETQ. The CDR3 is 16 residues long. V shed 0 bases and J shed 0 bases, with 10 bases lying between them. CDR3: CASSLAADSSYNEQFF. CDR3 sequence (DNA): TGCGCCAGCAGCTTGGCCGCGGACAGCTCCTACAATGAGCAGTTCTTC.

This clone was counted a few times. The V gene is TRBV19, the J gene TRBJ1-1; possibly TRBD1 for D (6 bases). CDR1 is LNHDA, CDR2 SQIVND, per germline (reference sequence). The V end was cut by 5 bases, the J end by 9 bases, with 19 bases between. The CDR3 is 14 residues long. The CDR3 DNA reads TGTGCCAGTAGTTCCAAAACAGGGTCCGCTAAAGCTTTCTTT. Translated, it gives CASSSKTGSAKAFF.

Only one count was recorded for this clone. The J gene is TRBJ2-3, the V gene TRBV6-5; D gene ambiguous. Germline V CDR1 and CDR2: MNHEY, SVGAGI. V gave up 6 bases and J gave up 5 bases, with 9 bases separating them. This CDR3 spans 12 amino acids. CDR3 protein: CASSPTEDTQYF. In DNA, the CDR3 is TGTGCCAGCAGCCCAACCGAAGATACGCAGTATTTT.

This clone has just one count. V is TRBV19 and J is TRBJ1-5, with TRBD1 matching 8 bases. Germline CDR1 LNHDA, CDR2 SQIVND (reference sequence). V lost 4 bases, J lost 7 bases, and 6 bases stayed unmatched. This CDR3 has 14 residues. CDR3 DNA sequence: TGTGCCAGTAGTACCGGACAGGGTTTGCAGCCCCAGCATTTT. Residues: CASSTGQGLQPQHF.

V and J are TRBV29-1 and TRBJ2-1; 10 bases are shared with TRBD2. Germline V gene sequence: CDR1 SQVTM, CDR2 ANQGSEA. V shed 4 bases, J shed 3 bases, and the junction held 3 bases outside the gene matches. The CDR3 is 14 amino acids. CDR3 sequence: CSVAGTSDYNEQFF. In DNA form, the CDR3 reads TGCAGCGTTGCCGGGACTAGCGACTACAATGAGCAGTTCTTC.